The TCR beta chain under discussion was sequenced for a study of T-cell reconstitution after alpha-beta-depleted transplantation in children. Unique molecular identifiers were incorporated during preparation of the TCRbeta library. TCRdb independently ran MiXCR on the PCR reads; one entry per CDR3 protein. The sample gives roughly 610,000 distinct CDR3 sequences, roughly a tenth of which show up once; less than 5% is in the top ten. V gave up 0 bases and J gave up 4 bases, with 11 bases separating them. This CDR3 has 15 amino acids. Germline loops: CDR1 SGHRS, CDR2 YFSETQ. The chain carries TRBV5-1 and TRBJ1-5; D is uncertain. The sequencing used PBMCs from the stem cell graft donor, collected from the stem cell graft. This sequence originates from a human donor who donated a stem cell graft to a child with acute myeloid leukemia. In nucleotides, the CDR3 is TGCGCCAGCAGCTTGGGGGTTGGGGTTAATCAGCCCCAGCATTTT. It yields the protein CASSLGVGVNQPQHF.